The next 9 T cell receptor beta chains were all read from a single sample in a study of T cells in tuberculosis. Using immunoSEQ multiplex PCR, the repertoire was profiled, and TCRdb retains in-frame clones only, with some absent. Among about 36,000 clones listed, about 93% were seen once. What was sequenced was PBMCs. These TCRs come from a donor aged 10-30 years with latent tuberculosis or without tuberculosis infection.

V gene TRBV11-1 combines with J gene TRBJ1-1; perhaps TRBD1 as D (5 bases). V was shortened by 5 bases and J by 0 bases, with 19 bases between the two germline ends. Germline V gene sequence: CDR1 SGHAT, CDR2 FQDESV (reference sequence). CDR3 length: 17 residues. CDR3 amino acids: CASSPDRPSFMNTEAFF. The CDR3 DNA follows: TGTGCCAGCAGCCCTGACAGACCATCATTCATGAACACTGAAGCTTTCTTT. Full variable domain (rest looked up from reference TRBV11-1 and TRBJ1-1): EAEVAQSPRYKITEKSQAVAFWCDPISGHATLYWYRQILGQGPELLVQFQDESVVDDSQLPKDRFSAERLKGVDSTLKIQPAELGDSAMYLCASSPDRPSFMNTEAFFGQGTRLTVV.

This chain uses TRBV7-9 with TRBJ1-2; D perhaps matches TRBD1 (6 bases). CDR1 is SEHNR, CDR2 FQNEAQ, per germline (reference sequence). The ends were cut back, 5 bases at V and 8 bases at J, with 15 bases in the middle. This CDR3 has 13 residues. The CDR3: CASSPSGVGGYTF. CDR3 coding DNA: TGTGCCAGCAGCCCCTCAGGGGTAGGGGGCTACACCTTC.

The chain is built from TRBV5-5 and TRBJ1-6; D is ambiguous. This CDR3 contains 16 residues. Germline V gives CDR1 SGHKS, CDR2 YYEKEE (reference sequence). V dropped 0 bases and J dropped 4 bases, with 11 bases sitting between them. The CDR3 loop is CASSLAGVRYNSPLHF. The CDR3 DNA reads TGTGCCAGCAGCTTGGCCGGAGTTCGGTATAATTCACCCCTCCACTTT.

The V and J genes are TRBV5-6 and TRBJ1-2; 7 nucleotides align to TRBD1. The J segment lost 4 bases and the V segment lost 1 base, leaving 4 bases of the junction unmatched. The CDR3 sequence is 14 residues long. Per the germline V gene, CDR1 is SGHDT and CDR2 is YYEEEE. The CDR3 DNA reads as TGTGCCAGCAGCTTGCCGGACAGGACCTATGGCTACACCTTC. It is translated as CASSLPDRTYGYTF.

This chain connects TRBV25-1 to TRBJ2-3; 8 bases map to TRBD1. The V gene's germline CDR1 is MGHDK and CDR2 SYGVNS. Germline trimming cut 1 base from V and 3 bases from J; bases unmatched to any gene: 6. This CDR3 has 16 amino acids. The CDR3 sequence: CASSESRGRSTDTQYF. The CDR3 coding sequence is TGTGCCAGCAGTGAATCCAGGGGGCGCTCTACAGATACGCAGTATTTT.

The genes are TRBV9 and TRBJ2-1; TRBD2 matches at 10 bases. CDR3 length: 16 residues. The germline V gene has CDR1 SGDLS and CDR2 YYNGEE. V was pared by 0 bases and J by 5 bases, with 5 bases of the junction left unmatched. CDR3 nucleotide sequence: TGTGCCAGCAGCGTAGAGGGGACTAGCGTGAACAATGAGCAGTTCTTC. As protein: CASSVEGTSVNNEQFF. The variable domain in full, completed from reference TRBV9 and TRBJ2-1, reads DSGVTQTPKHLITATGQRVTLRCSPRSGDLSVYWYQQSLDQGLQFLIQYYNGEERAKGNILERFSAQQFPDLHSELNLSSLELGDSALYFCASSVEGTSVNNEQFFGPGTRLTVL.

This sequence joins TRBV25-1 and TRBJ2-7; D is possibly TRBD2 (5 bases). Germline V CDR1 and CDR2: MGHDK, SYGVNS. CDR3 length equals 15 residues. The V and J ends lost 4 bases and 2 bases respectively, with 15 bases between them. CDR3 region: CASSGGSFEAYEQYF. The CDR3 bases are TGTGCCAGCAGTGGAGGGAGTTTTGAGGCCTACGAGCAGTACTTC.

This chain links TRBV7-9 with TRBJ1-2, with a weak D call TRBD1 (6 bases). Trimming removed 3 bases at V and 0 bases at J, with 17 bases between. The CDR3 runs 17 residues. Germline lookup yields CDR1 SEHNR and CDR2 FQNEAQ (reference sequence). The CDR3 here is CASSFIFGDKSNYGYTF. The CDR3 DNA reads TGTGCCAGCAGCTTTATCTTTGGGGACAAATCTAACTATGGCTACACCTTC.

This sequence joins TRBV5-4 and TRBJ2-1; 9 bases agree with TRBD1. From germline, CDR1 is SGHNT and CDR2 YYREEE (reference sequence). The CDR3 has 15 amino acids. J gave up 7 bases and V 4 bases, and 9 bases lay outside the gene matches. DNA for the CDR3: TGTGCCAGCAGCGCGGGACAGGGCGTTGAAAATGAGCAGTTCTTC. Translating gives CASSAGQGVENEQFF.